This is a list of T cell receptor beta chains from one sample in a study of graft-versus-host responses after intestinal transplantation. Clones were sequenced by immunoSEQ multiplex PCR, and TCRdb holds only the in-frame ones, with some missing. The table shows approximately 71,000 clones, with roughly 90% occurring only once. For these TCRs, the target antigens are not known. The sample consisted of unstimulated CD8+ T cells sorted from spleen or lymph node cells, taken before intestinal transplant. The receptors were sampled from a human donor who received an intestinal transplant. The CDR3 runs from the conserved cysteine through the conserved F or W. A D gene is named only where the DNA matches it firmly. The size field is filled for only some rows; it gives once, few, many or a size class.

.,TRBV9,TRBJ2-2,.,CASSFGGINTGELFF,TGTGCCAGCAGCTTTGGGGGGATCAACACCGGGGAGCTGTTTTTT
.,TRBV7-9,TRBJ2-3,.,CASSFTLSGHAQYF,TGTGCCAGCAGCTTCACCTTGTCCGGTCACGCGCAGTATTTT
TRBD2,TRBV5-1,TRBJ2-1,.,CASSLGEGYNEQFF,TGCGCCAGCAGCTTGGGGGAGGGTTACAATGAGCAGTTCTTC
.,TRBV10-3,TRBJ2-1,.,CAISGGFHNEQFF,TGTGCCATCTCCGGAGGCTTTCACAATGAGCAGTTCTTC
.,TRBV5-8,TRBJ1-6,.,CASRRRGSSPLHF,TGTGCCAGCAGACGGAGGGGAAGCTCACCCCTCCACTTT
.,TRBV10-2,TRBJ2-1,.,CASTSDWSSYNEQFF,TGCGCCAGCACTTCCGACTGGAGCTCCTACAATGAGCAGTTCTTC
TRBD1,TRBV28,TRBJ2-6,.,CASSLMGTGSGANVLTF,TGTGCCAGCAGTTTAATGGGGACAGGCTCTGGGGCCAACGTCCTGACTTTC
.,TRBV4-2,TRBJ1-2,.,CASSQDPLTAYYGYTF,TGTGCCAGCAGCCAAGATCCCCTGACAGCCTACTATGGCTACACCTTC
TRBD2,TRBV28,TRBJ2-1,.,CASRSEREWGREQFF,TGTGCCAGCAGATCAGAGCGGGAGTGGGGGAGGGAGCAGTTCTTC
.,TRBV5-4,TRBJ2-7,large,CASSLEQGYEQYF,TGTGCCAGCAGCTTGGAACAGGGCTACGAGCAGTACTTC
TRBD2,TRBV9,TRBJ2-3,once,CASSLLAGGGIDTQYF,TGTGCCAGCAGCCTGCTAGCGGGGGGGGGTATAGATACGCAGTATTTT
.,TRBV19,TRBJ1-5,.,CASSIGQVNQPQHF,TGTGCCAGTAGTATTGGGCAGGTCAATCAGCCCCAGCATTTT
.,TRBV7-8,TRBJ2-1,.,CASSSYPGESYNEQFF,TGTGCCAGCAGCTCGTACCCGGGAGAGTCCTACAATGAGCAGTTCTTC
.,TRBV9,TRBJ2-7,.,CASSVGPRFTYEQYF,TGTGCCAGCAGCGTAGGCCCGAGGTTTACCTACGAGCAGTACTTC
.,TRBV27,TRBJ1-4,.,CASSLSGGSEEKLFF,TGTGCCAGCAGTTTATCGGGCGGGTCGGAGGAAAAACTGTTTTTT
.,TRBV2,TRBJ2-7,.,CASSEDRGFYEQYF,TGTGCCAGCAGTGAAGACCGCGGCTTCTACGAGCAGTACTTC
.,TRBV7-8,TRBJ2-5,once,CASSLSRAKGTQYF,TGTGCCAGCAGCTTATCCAGGGCGAAAGGGACCCAGTACTTC
.,TRBV15,TRBJ1-2,.,CATSRGTGLSYGYTF,TGTGCCACCAGCAGAGGTACAGGCCTTTCCTATGGCTACACCTTC
.,TRBV27,TRBJ1-5,.,CASATTGLQPQHF,TGTGCCAGCGCTACGACAGGTCTTCAGCCCCAGCATTTT
TRBD1,TRBV5-4,TRBJ1-1,few,CASSLYRGNTEAFF,TGTGCCAGCAGCTTGTACAGGGGGAACACTGAAGCTTTCTTT
TRBD1,TRBV2,TRBJ1-4,once,CASSEGRQGVINNEKLFF,TGTGCCAGCAGTGAGGGTCGGCAGGGGGTTATTAATAATGAAAAACTGTTTTTT
.,TRBV6-5,TRBJ1-1,.,CASSPGTARDEAFF,TGTGCCAGCAGCCCCGGGACTGCCCGTGACGAAGCTTTCTTT
.,TRBV19,TRBJ1-5,.,CASSQGNSNQPQHF,TGTGCCAGTAGTCAGGGAAATAGCAATCAGCCCCAGCATTTT
.,TRBV7-9,TRBJ2-7,once,CASTRSGDYEQYF,TGTGCCAGTACTAGGTCCGGGGACTACGAGCAGTACTTC
TRBD2,TRBV15,TRBJ2-3,.,CATSRGRTSGGLTDTQYF,TGTGCCACCAGCAGAGGTCGGACTAGCGGGGGCCTGACAGATACGCAGTATTTT
.,TRBV28,TRBJ2-1,.,CASSRRDSYNEQFF,TGTGCCAGCAGTCGGCGGGACTCCTACAATGAGCAGTTCTTC
.,TRBV2,TRBJ2-7,.,CASSEGRELNEQYF,TGTGCCAGCAGTGAGGGCAGGGAACTGAACGAGCAGTACTTC
.,TRBV2,TRBJ1-2,.,CASSEAGTQGLNYGYTF,TGTGCAAGCAGTGAAGCGGGGACTCAGGGCCTGAACTATGGCTACACCTTC
.,TRBV4-2,TRBJ2-3,.,CASSQDRRPRGFTDTQYF,TGTGCCAGCAGCCAAGATAGAAGACCCCGAGGTTTCACAGATACGCAGTATTTT
.,TRBV6-6,TRBJ2-1,.,CASSRTRLKYNEQFF,TGTGCCAGCAGCAGGACTCGACTTAAGTACAATGAGCAGTTCTTC
TRBD2,TRBV4-1,TRBJ2-7,.,CASSAPGLAVNEQYF,TGCGCCAGCAGCGCGCCGGGACTAGCCGTCAACGAGCAGTACTTC
TRBD1,TRBV19,TRBJ2-5,once,CASSIVNYGTEEQETQYF,TGTGCCAGTAGTATAGTAAATTACGGGACAGAGGAGCAAGAGACCCAGTACTTC
TRBD2,TRBV6-6,TRBJ2-3,.,CASSANLAVSTDTQYF,TGTGCCAGCAGCGCGAATCTAGCGGTTAGCACAGATACGCAGTATTTT
TRBD2,TRBV28,TRBJ2-3,.,CASSLPSGRSSDTQYF,TGTGCCAGCAGCCTCCCTAGCGGGAGGTCTTCAGATACGCAGTATTTT
.,TRBV28,TRBJ2-7,.,CASSLSQGTYEQYF,TGTGCCAGCAGTTTAAGTCAGGGTACCTACGAGCAGTACTTC
TRBD1,TRBV19,TRBJ1-2,.,CASSSWTGGYYGYTF,TGTGCCAGTAGTAGTTGGACAGGGGGATACTATGGCTACACCTTC
.,TRBV19,TRBJ1-5,.,CASRRAREVQPQHF,TGTGCCAGTAGGAGGGCCAGGGAGGTTCAGCCCCAGCATTTT
TRBD1,TRBV5-8,TRBJ2-7,.,CASSLYRGRSYEQYF,TGTGCCAGCAGCTTATACAGGGGTAGGTCCTACGAGCAGTACTTC
.,TRBV29-1,TRBJ2-1,.,CSVEGQEGDEQFF,TGCAGCGTTGAAGGACAGGAAGGCGATGAGCAGTTCTTC
TRBD1,TRBV18,TRBJ2-7,.,CASGTGVEQYF,TGTGCCAGCGGAACAGGGGTCGAGCAGTACTTC
TRBD2,TRBV27,TRBJ2-7,.,CASSLGTTYEQYF,TGTGCCAGCAGTTTAGGGACTACCTACGAGCAGTACTTC
.,TRBV7-6,TRBJ1-1,.,CASSYGQSNTEAFF,TGTGCCAGCAGCTACGGACAGTCGAACACTGAAGCTTTCTTT
TRBD2,TRBV7-8,TRBJ2-7,.,CASSFTSGTSYEQYF,TGTGCCAGCAGCTTTACTAGCGGGACCTCCTACGAGCAGTACTTC
.,TRBV27,TRBJ1-5,.,CASSRVGEGTGWRNQPQHF,TGTGCCAGCAGCCGCGTTGGGGAGGGTACCGGTTGGAGGAATCAGCCCCAGCATTTT
.,TRBV27,TRBJ2-1,.,CASSPGHASDEQFF,TGTGCCAGCAGTCCCGGGCATGCTAGCGATGAGCAGTTCTTC
.,TRBV28,TRBJ1-5,.,CASSLAGAVQAVSNQPQHF,TGTGCCAGCAGTTTAGCAGGGGCGGTTCAGGCTGTGAGCAATCAGCCCCAGCATTTT
.,TRBV28,TRBJ2-3,.,CASSSSRASTDTQYF,TGTGCCAGCAGTTCGTCCAGGGCTAGCACAGATACGCAGTATTTT
.,TRBV11-2,TRBJ2-1,.,CASSLRAGRNEQFF,TGTGCCAGCAGCTTAAGGGCAGGGCGGAATGAGCAGTTCTTC
.,TRBV4-2,TRBJ2-5,once,CASSQPPDRETQYF,TGTGCCAGCAGCCAACCGCCCGACAGGGAGACCCAGTACTTC
TRBD1,TRBV10-3,TRBJ2-7,few,CAISGTGAHEQYF,TGTGCCATCAGTGGGACAGGGGCTCACGAGCAGTACTTC
TRBD2,TRBV7-9,TRBJ2-3,.,CASSLGRLAGFPNTQYF,TGTGCCAGCAGCTTAGGGCGACTAGCGGGATTCCCAAATACGCAGTATTTT
.,TRBV6-5,TRBJ2-1,.,CAIPGSPKGNEQFF,TGTGCCATCCCGGGGTCCCCGAAGGGAAATGAGCAGTTCTTC